This T cell receptor (beta chain) was captured in a study of long-term antiretroviral therapy in people with HIV. Findings and caveats of the study: Narrower CDR3 length ranges marked HIV repertoires relative to controls. Pre-ART expanded TRB clones stayed dominant throughout, though often decreasing after ART.

A v3.0 immunoSEQ assay was performed at survey level. Measured with immunoSEQ multiplex PCR; TCRdb has only the in-frame clones, and not every one. Of about 22,000 clones in the sample, over 75% were seen once. Remarks on this clone: Its matching antigen is unknown.

The CDR3 length is 15 residues. Trimming took 0 bases from V and 2 from J, leaving 10 bases between them. CDR1 and CDR2 (germline): ENHRY, SYGVKD. The rearrangement uses TRBV10-3 and TRBJ2-5; D unclear. The sequencing here drew on unsorted PBMCs, taken 1.8 years before starting antiretroviral therapy. The TCR was taken from a woman in her twenties or thirties with HIV. The CDR3 region is CAISESKVLQETQYF. The CDR3 bases are TGTGCCATCAGTGAGTCGAAGGTGTTACAAGAGACCCAGTACTTC.